This entry lists 15 T cell receptor beta chains sequenced from one sample in a study of cytomegalovirus exposure and HLA in healthy donors. Vbeta (60) and Jbeta (13) primers were used in the PCR. Some clones are missing from TCRdb's copy, which holds only in-frame ones; the method was immunoSEQ multiplex PCR. The sample has 150,000 to 200,000 clones; around 76% are singletons. Sequences were obtained from PBMCs. The origin of the receptors is a man in his forties in good health and CMV-seronegative.

V gene TRBV6-5 combines with J gene TRBJ2-5, with 10 positions matching TRBD2. The trim removed 5 bases at V and 1 base at J, leaving 1 base unmatched. The CDR3 totals 14 residues. CDR1 is MNHEY, CDR2 SVGAGI, per germline. CDR3 bases: TGTGCCAGCAGTCGGACTAGCGGCCAAGAGACCCAGTACTTC. Protein product: CASSRTSGQETQYF.

The chain is built from TRBV11-2 and TRBJ2-4; tentative D call: TRBD2 (7 bases). V was trimmed by 7 bases and J by 0 bases, leaving 22 bases between them. The CDR3 is 18 amino acids. From germline, CDR1 is SGHAT and CDR2 FQNNGV. CDR3 nucleotide sequence: TGTGCCAGCACCCTTAGGGGGGGGGCTTTACGAGCCAAAAACATTCAGTACTTC. It yields the protein CASTLRGGALRAKNIQYF.

The gene calls are TRBV2 and TRBJ1-4; D ambiguous. Germline V gives CDR1 SNHLY, CDR2 FYNNEI. The V and J ends lost 6 bases and 2 bases respectively, with 16 bases between them. The CDR3 sequence is 16 residues long. CDR3 sequence (DNA): TGTGCCAGCAGGCCTTCGGGGAGTTTGACTAATGAAAAACTGTTTTTT. Its translation is CASRPSGSLTNEKLFF.

The chain carries TRBV9 and TRBJ1-2, with TRBD1 as a possible D gene (6 bases). The CDR3 length is 13 residues. The ends were cut back, 3 bases at V and 2 bases at J, with 8 bases in the middle. The germline gives CDR1 SGDLS, CDR2 YYNGEE. The CDR3 nucleotides read TGTGCCAGCAGCGGTACAGGGAACTATGGCTACACCTTC. It is translated as CASSGTGNYGYTF.

The chain has TRBV14 and TRBJ2-1, with a possible D match to TRBD2 (5 bases). V was shortened by 3 bases and J by 0 bases, with 9 bases between the two germline ends. The germline V gene has CDR1 SGHDN and CDR2 FVKESK. This CDR3 spans 15 amino acids. CDR3 loop: CASSHRGLSYNEQFF. CDR3 bases: TGTGCCAGCAGCCACCGTGGACTCTCCTACAATGAGCAGTTCTTC.

The J gene is TRBJ2-1, the V gene TRBV28, with TRBD1 matching over 9 bases. Looked up from germline, CDR1 is MDHEN and CDR2 is SYDVKM. CDR3 length: 14 residues. The V and J ends lost 4 bases and 7 bases, in that order; junction bases with no gene match: 5. In DNA, the CDR3 is TGTGCCAGCAGTTCTGACAGGGGGTTGAATGAGCAGTTCTTC. This codes for CASSSDRGLNEQFF. Complete variable domain (other parts from reference TRBV28 and TRBJ2-1): DVKVTQSSRYLVKRTGEKVFLECVQDMDHENMFWYRQDPGLGLRLIYFSYDVKMKEKGDIPEGYSVSREKKERFSLILESASTNQTSMYLCASSSDRGLNEQFFGPGTRLTVL.

This chain links TRBV19 with TRBJ1-4; no clear D. Trimming shortened V by 6 bases and J by 7 bases, and 12 bases separated the two germline ends. The germline gives CDR1 LNHDA, CDR2 SQIVND (reference sequence). CDR3 length: 13 residues. The CDR3: CASRAGGSEKLFF. The CDR3 region has the DNA TGTGCCAGTAGGGCAGGAGGTAGTGAAAAACTGTTTTTT.

The J gene is TRBJ2-7, the V gene TRBV6-1; D perhaps matches TRBD2 (7 bases). The ends were cut back, 6 bases at V and 7 bases at J, with 22 bases in the middle. This CDR3 has 15 residues. Per the germline V gene, CDR1 is MNHNS and CDR2 is SASEGT. The CDR3 DNA is TGTGCCAGCAGCCCTTGGGGGGGCCCGTCGGGGGAGCAGTACTTC. Protein: CASSPWGGPSGEQYF.

The rearrangement links TRBV28 to TRBJ1-5, with 7 bases aligning to TRBD1. From germline, CDR1 is MDHEN and CDR2 SYDVKM. The CDR3 loop spans 15 amino acids. V dropped 7 bases and J dropped 5; count of bases not matched to a gene: 11. The CDR3 DNA reads TGTGCCAGCACTCGGGCGGGAACAGGGGATCAGCCCCAGCATTTT. This gives the protein CASTRAGTGDQPQHF.

The gene calls are TRBV6-1 and TRBJ2-7, with D possibly TRBD2 on 6 matching bases. Germline loops: CDR1 MNHNS, CDR2 SASEGT. The V gene lost 5 bases and the J gene lost 9 bases, with 17 bases spanning the gap. The CDR3 is 13 amino acids. CDR3 residues: CASSPPGVEGQYF. The CDR3 bases are TGTGCCAGCAGTCCCCCGGGGGTGGAAGGGCAGTACTTC.

V is TRBV6-5 and J is TRBJ2-1, with TRBD2 matching over 12 bases. V gave up 6 bases and J gave up 7 bases; unmatched junction bases: 4. CDR1 and CDR2 (germline): MNHEY, SVGAGI. The CDR3 consists of 14 residues. The CDR3 nucleotides are TGTGCCAGCAGCGGCGGACTAGCGGGAAATGAGCAGTTCTTC. This encodes CASSGGLAGNEQFF.

The chain couples TRBV19 to TRBJ1-1; D is unresolved. Trimming shortened V by 6 bases and J by 1 base, and 9 bases separated the two germline ends. Looked up from germline, CDR1 is LNHDA and CDR2 is SQIVND (reference sequence). CDR3 size: 13 residues. The CDR3 nucleotides read TGTGCCAGTAGGGTCAGATCGAACACTGAAGCTTTCTTT. This gives the protein CASRVRSNTEAFF.

This chain uses TRBV19 with TRBJ2-6; D is possibly TRBD2 (6 bases). The CDR3 is 16 residues long. Trimming stripped 8 bases from V and 0 bases from J, with 14 bases between. From germline, CDR1 is LNHDA and CDR2 SQIVND (reference sequence). The CDR3 DNA reads TGTGCCAGTCTCCTGGGGGGAAGCTCTGGGGCCAACGTCCTGACTTTC. Translating it yields CASLLGGSSGANVLTF.

This chain links TRBV29-1 with TRBJ1-2, with 7 positions matching TRBD1. J was trimmed by 8 bases and V by 5 bases; bases with no gene match: 8. The germline V gene has CDR1 SQVTM and CDR2 ANQGSEA. This CDR3 region has 12 residues. The CDR3 nucleotides are TGCAGCGTTCGGGGGACAGCATTCGGCTACACCTTC. This gives the protein CSVRGTAFGYTF.

J is TRBJ2-3 and V is TRBV7-2; 7 nucleotides match TRBD2. This CDR3 has 17 residues. J lost 0 bases, V lost 4 bases, and 10 bases had no gene match. Germline V gene sequence: CDR1 SGHTA, CDR2 FQGNSA. The CDR3 region is CASSSEGRGISTDTQYF. CDR3 coding DNA: TGTGCCAGCAGCTCAGAGGGGCGGGGGATTAGCACAGATACGCAGTATTTT.